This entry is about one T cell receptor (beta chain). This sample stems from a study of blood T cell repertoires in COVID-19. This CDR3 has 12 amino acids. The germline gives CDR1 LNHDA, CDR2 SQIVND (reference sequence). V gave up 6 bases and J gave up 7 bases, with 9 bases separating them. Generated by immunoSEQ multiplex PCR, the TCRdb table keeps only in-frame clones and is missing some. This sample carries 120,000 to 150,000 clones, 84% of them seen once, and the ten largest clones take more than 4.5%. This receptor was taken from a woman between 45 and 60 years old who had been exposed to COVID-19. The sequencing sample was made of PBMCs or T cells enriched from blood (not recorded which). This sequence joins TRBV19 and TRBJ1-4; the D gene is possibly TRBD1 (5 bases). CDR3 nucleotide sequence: TGTGCCAGTAGGTGGGGCGGTGAAAAACTGTTTTTT. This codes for CASRWGGEKLFF.